These 4 T cell receptor beta chains were all obtained from the same sample, sequenced in a study of T cell repertoires in cytomegalovirus infection. MiXCR, run by TCRdb on the reads, gives a single entry per CDR3 protein. The sample lists hundreds of thousands of distinct CDR3 sequences, around 32% occurring once. These TCRs' antigens remain unknown. The sequences come from cultured CD8+ T cells from PBMCs, collected from culture after CMV antigen stimulation. Receptors were obtained from a human donor in good health (CMV status not recorded). Some clones in this sample may be carry-over from other donors' samples.

V and J are TRBV6-6 and TRBJ2-4; no definite D call. V shed 7 bases and J shed 15 bases, with 16 bases lying between them. Germline V CDR1 and CDR2: MNHNY, SVGAGI (reference sequence). The CDR3 spans 11 residues. The CDR3 DNA is TGTGCCAGCACCGAAGGTTGGTTCCCGTACTTC. Its protein is CASTEGWFPYF.

This clonotype was recorded many times. The V gene is TRBV7-2, the J gene TRBJ2-7, with D perhaps TRBD2 (7 bases). Per germline, CDR1 SGHTA and CDR2 FQGNSA. V was cut by 3 bases and J by 5 bases, with 11 bases left in between. This CDR3 contains 13 residues. CDR3 loop: CASSLGGAHEQYV. In DNA, the CDR3 is TGTGCCAGCAGCTTGGGGGGGGCTCACGAGCAGTACGTC.

The DNA of the CDR3 is TGTGCCAGCAGCTTAGAACACCACAAGAACACCGGGGAGCTGTTTTTT. It is translated as CASSLEHHKNTGELFF. The rearrangement links TRBV7-9 to TRBJ2-2; D call uncertain. The length of the CDR3 is 16 residues. With 1 base removed from V and 1 base from J, the gap between germline ends came to 10 bases. Germline lookup yields CDR1 SEHNR and CDR2 FQNEAQ (reference sequence).

The chain is built from TRBV24-1 and TRBJ1-5; D not resolved. The length of the CDR3 is 15 residues. Germline CDR1 is KGHDR and CDR2 is SFDVKD. The V and J ends lost 4 bases and 0 bases respectively, with 9 bases between them. The CDR3 sequence: CATSEDSVSNQPQHF. The CDR3 DNA follows: TGTGCCACCAGTGAAGACTCCGTTAGCAATCAGCCCCAGCATTTT.